Listed here are 30 T cell receptor beta chains from one sample, sequenced in a study of regulatory T cells in long-lasting Graves disease. The time point is: newly diagnosed GD, antithyroid drugs for less than 3 months. From PBMCs, RNA was extracted and then used to make the TCR library. Arm-PCR of CDR3 regions and iRepertoire HTBI primers were the basis on which TCR beta libraries were built. TCRdb redid the calling of the multiplex PCR reads with MiXCR, one entry per CDR3 protein. This table has a few hundred thousand distinct CDR3 sequences, 20% to 25% appearing once. The material sequenced was peripheral blood mononuclear cells (PBMCs), taken at new diagnosis, from a patient treated with antithyroid drugs. Every receptor here comes from a female donor with Graves disease.

This clonotype came up many times. The V gene is TRBV7-8, the J gene TRBJ2-7, with D maybe TRBD2 (6 bases). Germline values: CDR1 SGHVS, CDR2 FQNEAQ. The V and J ends lost 1 base and 4 bases respectively, with 11 bases between them. CDR3 length equals 14 residues. CDR3 in amino acids: CASSLEAGTYEQYF. In DNA, the CDR3 is TGTGCCAGCAGCTTAGAGGCAGGGACTTACGAGCAGTACTTC.

CDR3 region: CASSLPKASDPNEQFF. The CDR3 DNA reads TGCGCCAGCAGCCTCCCGAAAGCTTCCGACCCCAATGAGCAGTTCTTC. The chain links TRBV5-1 to TRBJ2-1, with D unclear. Between the trimmed V and J ends, which lost 4 bases and 6 bases, there was a span of 20 bases. This CDR3 spans 16 amino acids. Germline values: CDR1 SGHRS, CDR2 YFSETQ.

This clonotype showed up many times. V is TRBV3-1 and J is TRBJ2-2, with D unclear. V lost 4 bases, J lost 0 bases, and 9 bases lay in between. This CDR3 has 15 residues. The germline V gene encodes CDR1 LGHDT and CDR2 YNNKEL (reference sequence). CDR3 protein: CASSPRTTNTGELFF. CDR3 bases: TGTGCCAGCAGCCCCCGGACGACGAACACCGGGGAGCTGTTTTTT.

A few counts support this clonotype. V is TRBV2 and J is TRBJ2-2; D gene unclear. The length of the CDR3 is 15 residues. CDR1 is SNHLY and CDR2 is FYNNEI in the germline V gene. Between the trimmed V and J ends, which lost 4 bases and 1 base, there was a span of 10 bases. CDR3 coding DNA: TGTGCCAGCAGTGCTCTGTATGGGAACACCGGGGAGCTGTTTTTT. Encoded protein: CASSALYGNTGELFF.

This clonotype was seen ten or more times. This chain joins TRBV9 and TRBJ2-7, with D possibly matching TRBD1 (6 bases). The ends were cut back, 0 bases at V and 6 bases at J, with 16 bases in the middle. The CDR3 has 15 residues. Per germline, CDR1 SGDLS and CDR2 YYNGEE. The CDR3 DNA reads TGTGCCAGCAGCGTAGACGGCAGGGGATTTGGCGAGCAGTACTTC. This encodes CASSVDGRGFGEQYF.

Only a few counts were recorded for this clonotype. This chain uses TRBV19 with TRBJ2-6; 7 positions agree with TRBD2. The CDR3 is made up of 16 amino acids. Losses at the gene ends were 7 bases for V and 0 bases for J; bases not matched to a gene: 6. CDR1 LNHDA and CDR2 SQIVND come from the germline V gene (reference sequence). CDR3: CASMGGRGSGANVLTF. Written as DNA, the CDR3 is TGTGCCAGTATGGGGGGGAGGGGCTCTGGGGCCAACGTCCTGACTTTC.

This clonotype has a count of ten or more. This chain links TRBV5-1 with TRBJ1-2; D is unresolved. Germline loops: CDR1 SGHRS, CDR2 YFSETQ. CDR3 size: 15 residues. V was cut by 0 bases and J by 1 base, with 10 bases left in between. In DNA, the CDR3 is TGCGCCAGCAGCTTGGACATCGGGTTTAACTATGGCTACACCTTC. Residues: CASSLDIGFNYGYTF.

At least ten counts were recorded for this clonotype. This chain links TRBV4-3 with TRBJ2-7; 8 bases fit TRBD2. The CDR3 spans 13 residues. V trimming: 0 bases; J trimming: 7 bases; junction bases outside the gene matches: 2. Germline V gene lookup returns CDR1 LGHNA and CDR2 YSLEER. CDR3 amino acids: CASSQEVAGEQYF. The DNA of the CDR3 is TGCGCCAGCAGCCAAGAAGTAGCGGGAGAGCAGTACTTC.

In its sample, this clonotype was seen a few times. J is TRBJ1-2 and V is TRBV6-1; weak D call: TRBD1 (5 bases). The CDR3 loop spans 13 amino acids. CDR1 MNHNS and CDR2 SASEGT come from the germline V gene. Between the trimmed V and J ends, which lost 10 bases and 4 bases, there was a span of 16 bases. CDR3: CANSGNLGYGYTF. The CDR3 coding sequence is TGTGCCAACTCAGGGAACTTGGGCTATGGCTACACCTTC.

The chain has TRBV27 and TRBJ2-7; 7 bases are a match to TRBD1. CDR1 MNHEY and CDR2 SMNVEV come from the germline V gene (reference sequence). The CDR3 extends over 16 amino acids. Trimming took 6 bases from V and 7 from J; bases not matched to a gene: 18. In DNA form, the CDR3 reads TGTGCCAGCAGATTAAAGAAGGGGGCGAACACCGGGGAGCAGTACTTC. Translation gives CASRLKKGANTGEQYF.

Many counts were recorded for this clonotype. The chain carries TRBV7-3 and TRBJ2-5, with D maybe TRBD2 (6 bases). The CDR3 length is 18 residues. V shed 5 bases and J shed 4 bases, with 26 bases lying between them. The germline V gene has CDR1 SGHTA and CDR2 FQGTGA. The CDR3 sequence: CASSPIKSHRDCLETQYF. The DNA for the CDR3 is TGTGCCAGCAGCCCTATAAAATCCCACCGGGACTGTCTAGAGACCCAGTACTTC.

This clonotype was counted at least ten times. This chain connects TRBV6-1 to TRBJ2-7, with 8 positions matching TRBD1. Trimming cost V 5 bases and J 3 bases; bases outside gene matches: 3. The CDR3 extends over 13 amino acids. CDR1 MNHNS and CDR2 SASEGT come from the germline V gene. CDR3 DNA: TGTGCCAGCAGTAAGGGACAGGACTACGAGCAGTACTTC. Protein: CASSKGQDYEQYF.

The chain employs TRBV4-1 and TRBJ1-4; tentative D call: TRBD1 (6 bases). V lost 1 base and J lost 5, with 20 bases in between. The V gene's germline CDR1 is MGHRA and CDR2 YSYEKL. The CDR3 is 18 amino acids. In nucleotides, the CDR3 is TGCGCCAGCAGCCAAGGACAGGCAATACGAGGGGGAAATGAAAAACTGTTTTTT. Translation: CASSQGQAIRGGNEKLFF.

This chain joins TRBV10-1 and TRBJ1-4; weak D call: TRBD1 (6 bases). Trimming left V 11 bases short and J 7 bases short, with 17 bases between. CDR1 and CDR2 (germline): WNHNN, SYGVQD (reference sequence). The CDR3 is 13 residues long. CDR3 region: CASRLGAAEKLFF. The CDR3 DNA is TGCGCCTCGAGGTTGGGGGCCGCTGAAAAACTGTTTTTT.

In its sample, this clonotype was seen a few times. This chain uses TRBV3-1 with TRBJ2-2; no reliable D call. This CDR3 is 13 amino acids long. V gave up 8 bases and J gave up 6 bases, with 13 bases separating them. Germline loops: CDR1 LGHDT, CDR2 YNNKEL (reference sequence). CDR3 in DNA: TGTGCCAGCGGCCCAACAGCGTCCGGGGAGCTGTTTTTT. The encoded protein is CASGPTASGELFF.

This clonotype was detected many times. Here the CDR3 DNA reads TGCGCCAGCAGCACGATAGGGGCAGAGGGGCGGACCTTTCGCTACGAGCAGTACTTC. Residues: CASSTIGAEGRTFRYEQYF. The rearrangement uses TRBV5-1 and TRBJ2-7; D could derive from TRBD1 or TRBD2 (5 bases each). Trimming shortened V by 4 bases and J by 3 bases, and 29 bases separated the two germline ends. CDR1 SGHRS and CDR2 YFSETQ come from the germline V gene. This CDR3 has 19 amino acids.

This clonotype was counted many times. DNA for the CDR3: TGCAGTGCTCGCCGGGGGGCTGGGGAAAAACTGTTTTTT. It yields the protein CSARRGAGEKLFF. The rearrangement links TRBV20-1 to TRBJ1-4, with a weak D call TRBD1 (6 bases). CDR3 length: 13 residues. Trimming cost V 5 bases and J 8 bases, with 15 bases left between them. Per the germline V gene, CDR1 is DFQATT and CDR2 is SNEGSKA (reference sequence).

For this clonotype: A read error is the likely source, as a far larger clone sits one nucleotide away. V usage is TRBV7-2 and J usage is TRBJ1-1; no clear D gene. CDR3 size: 17 residues. Per the germline V gene, CDR1 is SGHTA and CDR2 is FQGNSA. CDR3 DNA: TGTGCCTGCAGCTTAGATGACGGGCCCCTATCGACCACTGAAGCTTTCTTT. It is translated as CACSLDDGPLSTTEAFF.

The V and J genes are TRBV7-6 and TRBJ2-1, with 9 bases matching TRBD2. This CDR3 is 15 amino acids long. In germline, CDR1 is SGHVS, CDR2 FNYEAQ. V was clipped by 7 bases and J by 0 bases; unmatched bases: 4. The CDR3 sequence: CASNNSGSSYNEQFF. The CDR3 DNA reads TGTGCCAGCAACAATAGCGGGAGCTCCTACAATGAGCAGTTCTTC.

This clonotype has a count of ten or more. The chain couples TRBV15 to TRBJ2-7, with a possible D match to TRBD1 (5 bases). Looked up from germline, CDR1 is LNHNV and CDR2 is YYDKDF (reference sequence). Trimming left V 0 bases short and J 3 bases short, with 6 bases between. The CDR3 length is 13 residues. The CDR3 is CATSRDDSYEQYF. For the CDR3, the DNA is TGTGCCACCAGCAGAGACGACAGCTACGAGCAGTACTTC.

This clonotype has a count of ten or more. This chain connects TRBV12-3 or TRBV12-4 to TRBJ2-5; TRBD1 or TRBD2 may be the D gene (5 bases each). This CDR3 region has 16 residues. Between the trimmed V and J ends, which lost 6 bases and 2 bases, there was a span of 19 bases. CDR3 loop: CASSYQPGRLQETQYF. The CDR3 coding sequence is TGTGCCAGCAGCTATCAACCGGGACGGCTTCAAGAGACCCAGTACTTC.

As for this clonotype: Being one base from a much bigger clone, this may be a read error. The J gene is TRBJ2-6, the V gene TRBV28, with no clear D. Germline lookup yields CDR1 MDHEN and CDR2 SYDVKM. The CDR3 has 13 amino acids. Here the CDR3 DNA reads TGTGTCAGCACCCACCAGGGGGCCAACGTCCTGACTTTC. Protein product: CVSTHQGANVLTF.

The table lists this clonotype with many counts. This sequence joins TRBV7-3 and TRBJ2-2; D gene ambiguous. Trimming left V 3 bases short and J 1 base short, with 9 bases between. CDR1 SGHTA and CDR2 FQGTGA come from the germline V gene. The CDR3 covers 15 residues. The CDR3 DNA is TGTGCCAGCAGCTTGTTACCCGTGAACACCGGGGAGCTGTTTTTT. Its protein is CASSLLPVNTGELFF.

This rearrangement joins TRBV10-3 to TRBJ2-2; a weak D match, TRBD1 (5 bases). From germline, CDR1 is ENHRY and CDR2 SYGVKD. V dropped 2 bases and J dropped 4 bases, with 14 bases sitting between them. This CDR3 region has 16 residues. CDR3 residues: CAISEGAKGFTGELFF. The CDR3 nucleotides read TGTGCCATCAGTGAGGGGGCAAAGGGGTTCACCGGGGAGCTGTTTTTT.

This clonotype has more than one count but fewer than ten. It may be a read error: a sequence one base away is much more abundant. The rearrangement uses TRBV6-1 and TRBJ2-5; D may correspond to TRBD1 or TRBD2 (6 bases each). Per germline, CDR1 MNHNS and CDR2 SASEGT. The CDR3 has 16 residues. Written as DNA, the CDR3 is TGTGCCAGCAGTGAACGCGCGGCGGGACACCAAGAGACCCGGTACTTC. It translates to CASSERAAGHQETRYF.

In nucleotides, the CDR3 is TGCAGCGTTGCACCGGGGTTTGAGCAGTTCTTC. This encodes CSVAPGFEQFF. This chain links TRBV29-1 with TRBJ2-1; D possibly corresponds to TRBD2 (5 bases). Germline V gene data show CDR1 as SQVTM and CDR2 as ANQGSEA. The length of the CDR3 is 11 residues. V was trimmed by 4 bases and J by 9 bases, leaving 10 bases between them.

V usage is TRBV6-2 or TRBV6-3 and J usage is TRBJ2-2; D is ambiguous. Germline lookup yields CDR1 MNHEY and CDR2 SVGEGT. There are 12 residues in the CDR3. V shed 5 bases and J shed 6 bases, with 7 bases lying between them. This CDR3 is CASSRVAGELFF. The CDR3 nucleotides read TGTGCCAGCAGTCGGGTCGCCGGGGAGCTGTTTTTT.

The V and J genes are TRBV4-1 and TRBJ2-7; TRBD1 aligns across 10 bases. Looked up from germline, CDR1 is MGHRA and CDR2 is YSYEKL. The CDR3 length is 15 residues. V lost 3 bases, J lost 0 bases, and 2 bases stayed unmatched. The CDR3 coding sequence is TGCGCCAGCAGCCACGGGACAGGGGTCTCCTACGAGCAGTACTTC. Residues: CASSHGTGVSYEQYF.

This chain uses TRBV20-1 with TRBJ2-7, with 12 nucleotides matching TRBD2. V shed 5 bases, J shed 5 bases, and the junction held 13 bases outside the gene matches. The CDR3 runs 16 residues. Germline V gene sequence: CDR1 DFQATT, CDR2 SNEGSKA (reference sequence). Written as DNA, the CDR3 is TGCAGTGCTTCTTCCCCTAGCGGGGGGGCAGGGAACGAGCAGTACTTC. Protein product: CSASSPSGGAGNEQYF.

This clonotype was observed many times. The CDR3 is CASSRQSRTEAFF. The CDR3 DNA reads as TGTGCCAGCAGCCGCCAATCTAGGACTGAAGCTTTCTTT. V usage is TRBV11-3 and J usage is TRBJ1-1; D unclear. This CDR3 contains 13 residues. Germline CDR1 and CDR2: SGHNT and YENEEA. The V and J ends lost 5 bases and 5 bases respectively, with 12 bases between them.